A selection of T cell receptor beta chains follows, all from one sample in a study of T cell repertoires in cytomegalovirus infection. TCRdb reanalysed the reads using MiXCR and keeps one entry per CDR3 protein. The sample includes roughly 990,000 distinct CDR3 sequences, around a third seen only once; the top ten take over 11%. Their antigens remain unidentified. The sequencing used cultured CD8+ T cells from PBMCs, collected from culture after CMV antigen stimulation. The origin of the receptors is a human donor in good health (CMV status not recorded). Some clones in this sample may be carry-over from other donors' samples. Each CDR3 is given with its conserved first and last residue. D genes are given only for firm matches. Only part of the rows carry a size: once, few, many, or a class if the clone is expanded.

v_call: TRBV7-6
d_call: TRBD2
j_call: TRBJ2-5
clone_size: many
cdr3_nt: TGTGCCAGCAGCGCCCGACTAGCGGGGGGAACTAAAGAGACCCAGTACTTC
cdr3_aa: CASSARLAGGTKETQYF

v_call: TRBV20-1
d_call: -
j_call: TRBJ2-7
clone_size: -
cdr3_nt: TGCAGTGCTAGAGCCAGGGACGGACCCTACGAGCAGTACTTC
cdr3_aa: CSARARDGPYEQYF

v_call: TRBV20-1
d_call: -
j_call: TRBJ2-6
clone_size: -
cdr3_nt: TGCAGTGCTCTTCGGAGGGGTACCAACGTCCTGACTTTC
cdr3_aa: CSALRRGTNVLTF

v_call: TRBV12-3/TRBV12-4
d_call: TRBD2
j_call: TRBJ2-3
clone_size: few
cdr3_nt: TGTGCCAGCAGTTCCTTCGGGACTAGCGGAACAGATACGCAGTATTTT
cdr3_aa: CASSSFGTSGTDTQYF

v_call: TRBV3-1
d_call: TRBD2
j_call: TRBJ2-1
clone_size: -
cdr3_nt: TGTGCCAGCAGCCAAACCTTAGCGGGGGGGCCCTACAATGAGCAGTTCTTC
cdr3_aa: CASSQTLAGGPYNEQFF

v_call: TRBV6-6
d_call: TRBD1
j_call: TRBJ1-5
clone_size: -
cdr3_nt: TGTGCCAGCAGTTACACACAGGGGGTTCAGCCCCAGCATTTT
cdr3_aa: CASSYTQGVQPQHF

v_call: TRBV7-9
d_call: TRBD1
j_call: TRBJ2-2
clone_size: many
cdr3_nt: TGTGCCAGCAGCCCTTCACGGGACAGGGGGCCCGCCGGGGAGCTGTTTTTT
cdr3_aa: CASSPSRDRGPAGELFF

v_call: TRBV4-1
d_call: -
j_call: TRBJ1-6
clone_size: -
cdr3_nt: TGCGCCAGCAGCCAAGCTCTTGAGGCCCCCCTCCACTTT
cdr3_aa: CASSQALEAPLHF

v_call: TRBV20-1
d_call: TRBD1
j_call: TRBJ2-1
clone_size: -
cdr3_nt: TGCAGTGCCGAGATCTGGACAGGGGGGCACAATGAGCAGTTCTTC
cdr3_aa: CSAEIWTGGHNEQFF

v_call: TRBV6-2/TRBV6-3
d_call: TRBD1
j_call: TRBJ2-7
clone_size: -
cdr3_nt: TGTGCCAGCAGTTCAGACAGGGCTATCTCCAACTACGAGCAGTACTTC
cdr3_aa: CASSSDRAISNYEQYF

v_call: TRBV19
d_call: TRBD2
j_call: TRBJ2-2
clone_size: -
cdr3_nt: TGTGCCAGTTCCGGGACTAGCGAGTCCACCGGGGAGCTGTTTTTT
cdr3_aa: CASSGTSESTGELFF

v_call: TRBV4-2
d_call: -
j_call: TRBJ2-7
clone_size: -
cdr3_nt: TGTGCCAGCAGCCAAAACACGGTCTACGAGCAGTACTTC
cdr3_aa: CASSQNTVYEQYF

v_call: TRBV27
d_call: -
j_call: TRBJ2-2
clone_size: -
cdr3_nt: TGTGCCAGCAGTCCCCCTAGCAGGGAGCTGTTTTTT
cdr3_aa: CASSPPSRELFF

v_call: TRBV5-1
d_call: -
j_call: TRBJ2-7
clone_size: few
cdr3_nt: TGCGCCAGACAAAATCGTGTAGGGACTTATAGCTCCTACGAGCAGTACTTC
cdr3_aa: CARQNRVGTYSSYEQYF

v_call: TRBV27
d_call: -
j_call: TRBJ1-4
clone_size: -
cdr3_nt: TGTGCCAGCAGTTTTGCTGGGGCACCAGAGCTCCATTTT
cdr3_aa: CASSFAGAPELHF

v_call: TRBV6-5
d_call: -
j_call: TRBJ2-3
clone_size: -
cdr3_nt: TGTGCCAGCAGTTACTCGACAGTTCATAGAGATACGCAGTATTTT
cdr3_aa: CASSYSTVHRDTQYF

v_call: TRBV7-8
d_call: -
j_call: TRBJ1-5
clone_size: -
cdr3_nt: TGTGCCAGCAGCTTCGGCAGGGGAGGCAATCAGCCCCAGCATTTT
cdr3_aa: CASSFGRGGNQPQHF

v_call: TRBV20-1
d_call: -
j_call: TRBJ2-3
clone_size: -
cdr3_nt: TGCAGTGCTAGTGGGGGTTGGGCCACAGATACGCAGTATTTT
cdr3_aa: CSASGGWATDTQYF

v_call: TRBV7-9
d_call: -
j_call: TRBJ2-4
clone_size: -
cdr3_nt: TGTGCCAGCACCCCGAAGGGAGAGAACATTCAGTACTTC
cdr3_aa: CASTPKGENIQYF

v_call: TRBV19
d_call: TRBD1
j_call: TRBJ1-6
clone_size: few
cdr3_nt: TGTGCCACGAGGGACAGCTCCTATAATTCACCCCTCCACTTT
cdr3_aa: CATRDSSYNSPLHF

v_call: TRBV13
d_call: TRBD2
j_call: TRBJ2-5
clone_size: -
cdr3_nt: TGTGCCAGCAGCTTACTAGCGGGGGAAGAACAAGAGACCCAGTACTTC
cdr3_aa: CASSLLAGEEQETQYF

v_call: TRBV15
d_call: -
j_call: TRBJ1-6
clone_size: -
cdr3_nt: TGTGCCACCAGCAGAGCCCGAGGGACAAATTCACCCCTCCACTTT
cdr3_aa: CATSRARGTNSPLHF

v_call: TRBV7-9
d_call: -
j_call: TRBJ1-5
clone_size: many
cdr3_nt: TGTGCCAGCAGCGCAGACAATCAGCCCCAGCATTTT
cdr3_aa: CASSADNQPQHF

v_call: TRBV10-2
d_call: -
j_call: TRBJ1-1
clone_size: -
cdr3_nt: TGCGCCAGCAGTGTGGGGACAACGGGTGAAGCTTTCTTT
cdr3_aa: CASSVGTTGEAFF

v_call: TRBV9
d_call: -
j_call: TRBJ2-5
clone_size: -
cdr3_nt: TGTGCCAGCAGCGTAGTATCGCTCGGACCGAGCCACCAAGAGACCCAGTACTTC
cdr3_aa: CASSVVSLGPSHQETQYF

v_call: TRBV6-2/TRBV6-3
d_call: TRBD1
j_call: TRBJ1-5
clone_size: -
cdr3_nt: TGTGCCAGCAGTCCACAGGGGGTAGGTCAGCCCCAGCATTTT
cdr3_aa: CASSPQGVGQPQHF

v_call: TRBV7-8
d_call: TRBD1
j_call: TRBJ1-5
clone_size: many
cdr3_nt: TGTGCCAGCAGCTTACCGGACAGGGTCAATCAGCCCCAGCATTTT
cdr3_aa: CASSLPDRVNQPQHF

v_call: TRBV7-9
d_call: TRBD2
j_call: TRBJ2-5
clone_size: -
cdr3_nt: TGTGCCAGCAGCTTAAACCCGTGGGTACGGCGGGGGGGCCGGGCCACAGAGACCCAGTACTTC
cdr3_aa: CASSLNPWVRRGGRATETQYF

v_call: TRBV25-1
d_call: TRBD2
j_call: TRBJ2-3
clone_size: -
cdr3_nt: TGTGCCAGCAGTGATCAGACTAGCGGGACTACAGAAACGCAGTATTTT
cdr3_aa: CASSDQTSGTTETQYF

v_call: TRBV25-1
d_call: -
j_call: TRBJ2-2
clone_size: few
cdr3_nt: TGTGCCACCGAGACCCCCGGGGAGCTGTTTTTT
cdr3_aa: CATETPGELFF

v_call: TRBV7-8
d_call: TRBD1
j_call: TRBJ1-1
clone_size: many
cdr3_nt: TGTGCCAGCAGCTCGACAGGGAGGAACACTGAAGCTTTCTTT
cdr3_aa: CASSSTGRNTEAFF

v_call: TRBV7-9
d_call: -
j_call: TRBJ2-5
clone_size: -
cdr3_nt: TGTGCCAGCAGCTTAGCGCAGGGGTGGGAGACCCAGTACTTC
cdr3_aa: CASSLAQGWETQYF

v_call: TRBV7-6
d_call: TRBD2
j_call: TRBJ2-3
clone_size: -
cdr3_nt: TGTGCCAGCAGGATTAGCGGGGGACTTGGAGATACGCAGTATTTT
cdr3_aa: CASRISGGLGDTQYF

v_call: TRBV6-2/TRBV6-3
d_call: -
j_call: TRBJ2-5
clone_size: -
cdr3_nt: TGTGCCAGCAGTTATCGGGACCCGAAAGAGACCCAGTACTTC
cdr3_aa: CASSYRDPKETQYF

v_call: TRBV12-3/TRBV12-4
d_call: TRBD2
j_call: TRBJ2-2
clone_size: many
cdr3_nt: TGTGCCAGCAGGTCTAGCGGGGGGGCTGGCGGGGAGCTGTTTTTT
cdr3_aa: CASRSSGGAGGELFF

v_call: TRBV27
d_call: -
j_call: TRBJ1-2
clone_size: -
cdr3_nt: TGTGCCAGCAGTAGGGGGGATCCAGGCTATGGCTACACCTTC
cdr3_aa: CASSRGDPGYGYTF

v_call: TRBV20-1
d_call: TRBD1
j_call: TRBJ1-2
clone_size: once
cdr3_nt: TGCAGTGCTAGAGGTACAGGGGTTCGAGGCTACACCTTC
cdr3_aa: CSARGTGVRGYTF